One and the same sample provided the 13 T cell receptor beta chains below, sequenced in a study of blood T cell repertoires in COVID-19. Repertoires were generated with immunoSEQ multiplex PCR, while TCRdb's copy carries only in-frame clones and drops some. The sample has 180,000 or so clones; about 83% are singletons. The sample comprised peripheral blood. The receptors stem from a person between 65 and 80 years old with COVID-19, enrolled during active disease.

This chain links TRBV28 with TRBJ2-7; D is perhaps TRBD1 (6 bases). V lost 6 bases to trimming and J lost 0 bases, with 18 bases between them. This CDR3 contains 16 residues. Germline V gene sequence: CDR1 MDHEN, CDR2 SYDVKM. The CDR3 spells CASSPPLWDTSYEQYF. The CDR3 bases are TGTGCCAGCAGCCCTCCTCTTTGGGACACCTCCTACGAGCAGTACTTC.

The chain employs TRBV19 and TRBJ2-1, with TRBD2 matching 16 bases. The CDR3 consists of 18 residues. J was trimmed by 5 bases and V by 2 bases; bases with no gene match: 6. CDR1 and CDR2 from the germline V gene are LNHDA and SQIVND (reference sequence). In DNA form, the CDR3 reads TGTGCCAGTAGTATATTGGGACTAGCGGGAGGGGTGAACAATGAGCAGTTCTTC. This codes for CASSILGLAGGVNNEQFF.

This chain links TRBV4-2 with TRBJ1-4; a possible D gene is TRBD1 (6 bases). The CDR3 consists of 14 residues. V lost 4 bases and J 6 bases, leaving 12 bases between the germline ends. Germline loops: CDR1 LGHNA, CDR2 YNFKEQ. CDR3 residues: CASSRGQPDEKLFF. The CDR3 DNA is TGTGCCAGCAGCCGCGGACAGCCGGATGAAAAACTGTTTTTT.

The V gene is TRBV5-1, the J gene TRBJ1-4, with a possible D match to TRBD1 (5 bases). Germline CDR1 is SGHRS and CDR2 is YFSETQ. The germline V and J ends were trimmed by 6 bases and 3 bases, with 12 bases remaining between them. The CDR3 length is 14 residues. CDR3 sequence: CASTPGGANEKLFF. The CDR3 DNA follows: TGCGCCAGCACCCCGGGAGGGGCTAATGAAAAACTGTTTTTT.

This clone was recorded a few times. This chain links TRBV4-2 with TRBJ2-1, with 9 bases lining up with TRBD2. V trimming: 0 bases; J trimming: 0 bases; junction bases outside the gene matches: 15. The CDR3 spans 21 residues. The germline CDR1 and CDR2 sequences are LGHNA and YNFKEQ. CDR3 bases: TGTGCCAGCAGCCAAGATCCGACTAGCGGCCTATCGCCGAGCTCCTACAATGAGCAGTTCTTC. Translated, it gives CASSQDPTSGLSPSSYNEQFF.

J is TRBJ2-6 and V is TRBV12-3 or TRBV12-4; D is unresolved. This CDR3 region has 12 residues. V dropped 8 bases and J dropped 2 bases, with 4 bases sitting between them. CDR3 amino acids: CASGPGANVLTF. DNA of the CDR3: TGTGCCAGCGGGCCTGGGGCCAACGTCCTGACTTTC.

V is TRBV11-2 and J is TRBJ2-3; 12 bases align to TRBD2. Germline V CDR1 and CDR2: SGHAT, FQNNGV. J was trimmed by 10 bases and V by 6 bases; bases with no gene match: 11. The CDR3 spans 15 residues. The CDR3 DNA is TGTGCCAGCAGACGACTAGCGGGAGAAAGGGGTTCGCAGTATTTT. Translation: CASRRLAGERGSQYF.

The gene calls are TRBV27 and TRBJ1-6; tentatively, D is TRBD1 (6 bases). Germline V lookup: CDR1 MNHEY, CDR2 SMNVEV (reference sequence). V was cut by 3 bases and J by 6 bases, with 9 bases left in between. There are 14 residues in the CDR3. CDR3 region: CASSFYRANSPLHF. CDR3 coding DNA: TGTGCCAGCAGTTTTTACAGGGCTAATTCACCCCTCCACTTT.

J is TRBJ2-7 and V is TRBV21-1; the D call TRBD1 from the table was never checked on the DNA. TRBV21-1 is annotated as a pseudogene. The CDR3 runs 14 residues. CDR3 loop: CASSGGTGADEQYF. The CDR3 DNA follows: TGTGCCAGCAGCGGTGGGACAGGGGCGGATGAGCAGTACTTC.

The V and J genes are TRBV5-1 and TRBJ2-7; 10 nucleotides agree with TRBD2. V lost 3 bases and J lost 4; bases outside the gene matches: 7. Germline V gene data show CDR1 as SGHRS and CDR2 as YFSETQ. This CDR3 contains 15 residues. The CDR3 region has the DNA TGCGCCAGCAGCTCTCGACTAGCGGGTTCATACGAGCAGTACTTC. Protein sequence: CASSSRLAGSYEQYF.

This clone was observed a handful of times. V and J are TRBV9 and TRBJ1-4; D gene ambiguous. V lost 5 bases, J lost 4 bases, and 12 bases lay in between. Germline-derived CDR1 and CDR2 are SGDLS and YYNGEE. The CDR3 runs to 14 residues. The DNA for the CDR3 is TGTGCCAGCAGTCCCAGTCCCGTTAATGAAAAACTGTTTTTT. This encodes CASSPSPVNEKLFF.

The rearrangement joins TRBV7-2 to TRBJ2-1; 12 bases align to TRBD2. The CDR3 extends over 16 amino acids. V lost 1 base, J lost 6 bases, and 4 bases stayed unmatched. Per the germline V gene, CDR1 is SGHTA and CDR2 is FQGNSA. The CDR3 sequence: CASSLGPSGRVNEQFF. The CDR3 DNA reads as TGTGCCAGCAGCTTAGGCCCTAGCGGGAGGGTCAATGAGCAGTTCTTC.

The rearrangement links TRBV4-3 to TRBJ1-3; 7 nucleotides align to TRBD1. Trimming removed 2 bases from V and 2 bases from J; junction bases left unmatched: 12. The CDR3 covers 18 residues. The germline V gene encodes CDR1 LGHNA and CDR2 YSLEER. CDR3 amino acids: CASSQLRGPILPGNTIYF. As DNA, the CDR3 is TGCGCCAGCAGCCAACTAAGGGGGCCAATACTTCCTGGAAACACCATATATTTT.